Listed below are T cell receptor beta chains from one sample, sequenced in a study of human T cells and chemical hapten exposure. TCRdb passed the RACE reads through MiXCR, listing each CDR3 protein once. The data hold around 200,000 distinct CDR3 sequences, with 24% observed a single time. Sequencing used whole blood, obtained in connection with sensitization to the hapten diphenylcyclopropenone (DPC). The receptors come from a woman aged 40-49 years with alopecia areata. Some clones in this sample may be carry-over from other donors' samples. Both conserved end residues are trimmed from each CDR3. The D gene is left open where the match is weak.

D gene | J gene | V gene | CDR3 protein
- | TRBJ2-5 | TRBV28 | ASKVGGDGETQY
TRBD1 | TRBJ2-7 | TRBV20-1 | SARARTGPGSYEQY
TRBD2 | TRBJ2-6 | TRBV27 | ASSLFGIERGLAGSGANVLT
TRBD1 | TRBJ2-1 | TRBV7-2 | ASSSNRGPLYNEQF
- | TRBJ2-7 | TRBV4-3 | ASSLGPGGVYEQY
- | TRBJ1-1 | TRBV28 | ASSLPTGLFTEAF
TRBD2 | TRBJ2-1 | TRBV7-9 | ASSFVTGGPAVEQF
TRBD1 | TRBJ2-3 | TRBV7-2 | ASTTGQGPDTQY
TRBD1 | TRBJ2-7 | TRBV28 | ASSPETGPSAEQY
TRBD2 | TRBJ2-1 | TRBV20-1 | SARIFGASGNNDEQF
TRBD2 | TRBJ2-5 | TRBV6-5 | ASTPGTGGRKTQY
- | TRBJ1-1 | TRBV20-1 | SAPSGWPDPEAF
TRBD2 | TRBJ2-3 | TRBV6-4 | ASSPSGIGTDTQY
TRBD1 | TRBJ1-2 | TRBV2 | ASIADRVGYT
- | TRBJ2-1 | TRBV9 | ASSYGEVEAHGEQF
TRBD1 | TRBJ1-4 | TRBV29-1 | SAGQALGEKLF
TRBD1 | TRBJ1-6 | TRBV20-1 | SASTGRRSYNSPLH
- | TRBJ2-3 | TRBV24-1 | ATSVRTSSTDTQY
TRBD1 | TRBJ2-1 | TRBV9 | ASSVRLDRGGRNEQF
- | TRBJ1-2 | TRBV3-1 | ASTRDNYGYT
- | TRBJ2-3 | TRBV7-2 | ASSPNGDTQY
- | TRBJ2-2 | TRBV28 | ASRGVGVFTGELF
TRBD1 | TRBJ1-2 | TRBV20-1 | SARPGQGAYGYT
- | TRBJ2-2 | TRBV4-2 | ASSQDQFQTTGELF
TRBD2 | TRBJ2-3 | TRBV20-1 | SAPLAGGTDTQY
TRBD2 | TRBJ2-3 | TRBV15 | ATSRDLGGRAGEQY
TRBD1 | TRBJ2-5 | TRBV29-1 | SVAYGTGKETQY
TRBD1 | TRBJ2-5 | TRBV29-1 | SVPRQGASETQY
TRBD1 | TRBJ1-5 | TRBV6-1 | ASSRDRGLQPQH
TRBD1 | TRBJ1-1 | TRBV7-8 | ASSFPGGALDTEAF
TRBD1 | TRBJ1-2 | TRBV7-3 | ASSLYRGGGGYT